The clone carrying this T cell receptor (beta chain) was detected many times. Its antigen remains unidentified. The sample belongs to a study of blood T cells in healthy people across ages. General study points: It was not possible, with unsorted PBMCs, to conclusively compare naive and antigen-experienced cells.

The CDR3 is 14 amino acids. Germline CDR1 is MNHEY and CDR2 is SMNVEV (reference sequence). V was pared by 5 bases and J by 1 base, with 10 bases between. The use of a sample-barcoded 5' primer and a J-beta primer mix characterized a second PCR of roughly 7 to 12 cycles. MiXCR, applied by TCRdb to the 5' RACE reads, yields one record per CDR3 protein. The sample includes some 1.7 million distinct CDR3 sequences, over 25% of them seen just once. The TCR comes from a woman aged 30 to 39 in good health. The source material was blood. The chain couples TRBV27 to TRBJ2-3, with D hard to call. CDR3 amino acids: CASSPRTRTDTQYF. CDR3 coding DNA: TGTGCCAGCAGTCCCCGCACTCGCACAGATACGCAGTATTTT.